The entry below describes one T cell receptor beta chain. Its antigen is unknown. No clone much larger than this one lies a single base away; base qualities are absent. The collaborating institutions used their own protocols to collect whole blood in K2EDTA tubes. For TCRbeta analysis, collaborators shipped samples as frozen whole blood, isolated PBMCs, or DNA extracted from either of those sample types. The data are from a study of blood T cell repertoires in COVID-19 (TCRdb year 2020). A note on the overall study: Collaborator samples came from the United States, Italy and Spain and covered acute and convalescent phases of COVID-19. Where HLA class I and class II types were available, the types were taken from metadata supplied by the sample provider, not from assay-based typing. The samples were drawn from the first 160 participants of the ongoing ImmuneRACE study and from 1,200 or so subjects provided by 6 global collaborators. The repertoires were released in a freely available public database intended as a resource for research on the immune response to SARS-CoV-2. A de-identified subject ID, COVID-19 status, age in years and sex were almost always included in the sample metadata. The material from the prospective study consisted of cDNA or gDNA derived from T cells, B-cell-depleted T cells, or PBMCs. Subjects who had been exposed to COVID-19, were actively infected with it, or had recovered from it provided the deeply sampled blood TCRbeta repertoires that made up the dataset. Here is what the overall study found, with its caveats: How much clinical and demographic metadata was included differed by source and by participant, and the metadata was provided uncurated.

From the cysteine through the phenylalanine, the CDR3 covers 13 amino acids. Of all the DNA, just the CDR3 is kept, 39 bases in frame from base 1. Cut back by 6 bases and 8 bases, the V and J ends lie 16 bases apart. CDR1 and CDR2 are drawn from the germline V gene (reference sequence): SEHNR, FQNEAQ. TCRbeta CDR3 regions were amplified from genomic DNA by means of the immunoSEQ Assay, a bias-controlled multiplex PCR. The paper's data handling went like this. Nucleated cell counts per sample were estimated from amplification of reference gene primers within the assay. To quantify the absolute abundance of each unique TCRbeta CDR3 rearrangement, sequence reads were collapsed and filtered. For each sample, productive Simpson clonality was calculated by taking the square root of Simpson's diversity index across productive rearrangements. The clones in this table, taken by TCRdb from immuneACCESS, are in-frame only. Not every clone is retained; where verified, under half of the shortfall comes from an unresolved V gene, and the cause of the rest is unknown. Clone size and the V and J calls come from that table; the DNA yielded D and trimming. The sample profile shows roughly 160,000 clones; 70% to 90% of them were found once. Roughly 1% of the sample is taken by the ten largest.

The V and J genes are TRBV7-9 and TRBJ1-2; a tentative D call is TRBD1 (6 bases match). This TCR was recovered from a man aged 35-49 years with acute or convalescent COVID-19. Material for sequencing was peripheral blood. The CDR3 protein sequence reads: CASSFSGVGGYTF. The nucleotides read TGTGCCAGCAGTTTCTCAGGGGTAGGCGGCTACACCTTC.